These 15 T cell receptor beta chains were sequenced from one sample in a study of identical twins. Via MiXCR, TCRdb re-called the 5' RACE reads, giving one row per CDR3 protein. The profile shows 200,000 to 250,000 distinct CDR3 sequences, about 7.5% of them singletons. This same sample was also part of a study on yellow fever vaccine responses in identical twins.

Sequenced sample: memory (CD45RO+) T cells sorted from blood. These receptors were obtained from a woman aged 18 to 35 in good health.

This clonotype was observed many times. The chain joins TRBV4-1 to TRBJ1-2; 8 bases are a match to TRBD1. Germline CDR1 is MGHRA and CDR2 is YSYEKL. This CDR3 is 15 amino acids long. Trimming cost V 1 base and J 3 bases; bases outside gene matches: 4. The CDR3 nucleotides read TGCGCCAGCAGCCAAGCGGGGACAGGAGACTATGGCTACACCTTC. Protein: CASSQAGTGDYGYTF.

This chain links TRBV14 with TRBJ2-5, with D tentatively TRBD1 (6 bases). Germline V lookup: CDR1 SGHDN, CDR2 FVKESK. V shed 1 base and J shed 5 bases, with 14 bases lying between them. The CDR3 covers 15 residues. CDR3 region: CASSQGAQGRETQYF. In DNA, the CDR3 is TGTGCCAGCAGCCAAGGGGCGCAGGGGCGGGAGACCCAGTACTTC.

This clonotype was picked up a small number of times. The chain uses TRBV5-1 and TRBJ1-2, with 8 nucleotides matching TRBD1. The CDR3 runs 14 residues. The J segment lost 3 bases and the V segment lost 4 bases, leaving 5 bases of the junction unmatched. Germline lookup yields CDR1 SGHRS and CDR2 YFSETQ. The CDR3 reads CASSPYRGDYGYTF. In DNA form, the CDR3 reads TGCGCCAGCAGCCCATACAGGGGGGACTATGGCTACACCTTC.

The gene calls are TRBV7-8 and TRBJ2-6; 9 bases match TRBD1. Trimming cost V 5 bases and J 0 bases; bases outside gene matches: 8. There are 18 residues in the CDR3. Germline CDR1 SGHVS, CDR2 FQNEAQ. This CDR3 reads CASSVRDRDPSGANVLTF. For the CDR3, the DNA is TGTGCCAGCAGCGTGCGGGACAGGGATCCCTCTGGGGCCAACGTCCTGACTTTC. Drawing the rest from reference TRBV7-8 and TRBJ2-6, the complete variable domain is GAGVSQSPRYKVAKRGQDVALRCDPISGHVSLFWYQQALGQGPEFLTYFQNEAQLDKSGLPSDRFFAERPEGSVSTLKIQRTQQEDSAVYLCASSVRDRDPSGANVLTFGAGSRLTVL.

This clonotype was counted ten times or more. The chain employs TRBV5-1 and TRBJ2-7, with D possibly being TRBD1 (6 bases). With 0 bases removed from V and 3 bases from J, the gap between germline ends came to 13 bases. The germline gives CDR1 SGHRS, CDR2 YFSETQ. The CDR3 consists of 15 residues. This CDR3 is CASSLGPGQDYEQYF. CDR3 nucleotides: TGCGCCAGCAGCTTGGGGCCGGGACAAGACTACGAGCAGTACTTC.

The chain is built from TRBV10-2 and TRBJ2-1, with D possibly being TRBD1 (6 bases). The CDR3 is made up of 14 amino acids. The germline V and J ends were trimmed by 4 bases and 4 bases, with 11 bases remaining between them. Germline V lookup: CDR1 WSHSY, CDR2 SAAADI. CDR3 nucleotides: TGCGCCAGCAGTGGACAGGTGCCATACAATGAGCAGTTCTTC. Protein sequence: CASSGQVPYNEQFF.

The V and J genes are TRBV5-4 and TRBJ2-1, with D uncertain. V was clipped by 0 bases and J by 9 bases, with 7 bases between them. In germline, CDR1 is SGHNT, CDR2 YYREEE (reference sequence). This CDR3 has 12 residues. For the CDR3, the DNA is TGTGCCAGCAGCTTGGGAGCCAGTGAGCAGTTCTTC. Its translation is CASSLGASEQFF.

There are many counts of this clonotype. The chain combines TRBV28 with TRBJ2-7, with a weak D call TRBD1 (5 bases). The germline V gene encodes CDR1 MDHEN and CDR2 SYDVKM. V dropped 5 bases and J dropped 3 bases, with 11 bases sitting between them. CDR3 length: 13 residues. CDR3 protein: CASSPPQGYEQYF. The CDR3 DNA is TGTGCCAGCAGTCCTCCTCAGGGCTACGAGCAGTACTTC.

V gene TRBV20-1 combines with J gene TRBJ1-2; D unresolved. V lost 1 base to trimming and J lost 4 bases, with 13 bases between them. The CDR3 contains 14 residues. CDR1 and CDR2 from the germline V gene are DFQATT and SNEGSKA (reference sequence). CDR3 nucleotide sequence: TGCAGTGCTAGAGCGCCCGAGAACCTCTATGGCTACACCTTC. This codes for CSARAPENLYGYTF.

This clonotype showed up just a few times. The chain employs TRBV6-5 and TRBJ2-5; 13 bases are shared with TRBD2. Germline V gene sequence: CDR1 MNHEY, CDR2 SVGAGI. The CDR3 has 14 amino acids. J was trimmed by 9 bases and V by 6 bases; bases with no gene match: 7. This chain's CDR3 is CASRSSGLAGPQYF. The DNA for the CDR3 is TGTGCCAGCAGATCCTCGGGACTAGCGGGACCCCAGTACTTC.

The V gene is TRBV28, the J gene TRBJ2-2; D unclear. The CDR3 has 14 amino acids. V was shortened by 11 bases and J by 0 bases, with 13 bases between the two germline ends. CDR1 and CDR2 (germline): MDHEN, SYDVKM. The CDR3 reads CAGSTDANTGELFF. DNA of the CDR3: TGTGCCGGATCGACGGACGCGAACACCGGGGAGCTGTTTTTT.

This clonotype has just a few counts. The chain recombines TRBV19 with TRBJ1-1, with D possibly being TRBD1 (5 bases). The CDR3 has 10 residues. Per germline, CDR1 LNHDA and CDR2 SQIVND (reference sequence). V was shortened by 6 bases and J by 9 bases, with 8 bases between the two germline ends. CDR3 protein: CASSRVQAFF. The CDR3 region has the DNA TGTGCCAGTAGCAGGGTACAAGCTTTCTTT.

This clonotype has only a few counts. The chain links TRBV20-1 to TRBJ2-5; 10 nucleotides line up with TRBD1. With V trimmed by 5 bases and J by 5 bases, 8 bases remained unmatched. Germline CDR1 reads DFQATT; CDR2 reads SNEGSKA (reference sequence). The CDR3 is made up of 14 amino acids. The CDR3 sequence is CSAGAGQGFETQYF. For the CDR3, the DNA is TGCAGTGCTGGTGCGGGACAGGGGTTTGAGACCCAGTACTTC.

The chain combines TRBV6-2 or TRBV6-3 with TRBJ1-1, with D maybe TRBD1 (5 bases). The V gene's germline CDR1 is MNHEY and CDR2 SVGEGT. The CDR3 covers 12 residues. Trimming took 8 bases from V and 3 from J, leaving 10 bases between them. Here the CDR3 DNA reads TGTGCCAGCTCAGGGAGCGACACTGAAGCTTTCTTT. Its protein is CASSGSDTEAFF.

This clonotype showed up just a few times. The chain uses TRBV27 and TRBJ2-7; D ambiguous. The ends were cut back, 6 bases at V and 5 bases at J, with 14 bases in the middle. CDR1 is MNHEY and CDR2 is SMNVEV in the germline V gene (reference sequence). CDR3 size: 13 residues. CDR3 in DNA: TGTGCCAGCAGACCCTTATCACTGAACGAGCAGTACTTC. It is translated as CASRPLSLNEQYF.